The 17 T cell receptor beta chains below were found in one sample sequenced in a study of blood T cell repertoires in COVID-19. The protocol was immunoSEQ multiplex PCR, while the TCRdb copy is restricted to in-frame clones and leaves out a portion. The profile shows around 300,000 clones, 88% of them singletons. Input material: PBMCs or T cells enriched from blood (not recorded which). Source of these receptors: a woman in her forties or fifties who had recovered from COVID-19.

The chain carries TRBV9 and TRBJ2-7; the D gene is possibly TRBD2 (6 bases). CDR1 is SGDLS, CDR2 YYNGEE, per germline. The CDR3 consists of 14 residues. V was pared by 2 bases and J by 2 bases, with 11 bases between. The CDR3 region is CASSVGGTAYEQYF. The DNA of the CDR3 is TGTGCCAGCAGCGTCGGCGGGACCGCCTACGAGCAGTACTTC.

The chain couples TRBV24-1 to TRBJ2-2, with D possibly being TRBD1 (6 bases). This CDR3 spans 15 amino acids. Germline-derived CDR1 and CDR2 are KGHDR and SFDVKD. V was trimmed by 4 bases and J by 5 bases, leaving 13 bases between them. The CDR3 nucleotides read TGTGCCACCAGTGACCACAGGGTCTGGACCGGGGAGCTGTTTTTT. Protein: CATSDHRVWTGELFF.

This chain links TRBV7-8 with TRBJ1-1; 7 nucleotides agree with TRBD1. CDR3 length: 14 residues. V lost 4 bases, J lost 0 bases, and 2 bases stayed unmatched. Germline V gene sequence: CDR1 SGHVS, CDR2 FQNEAQ. CDR3 residues: CASSSTGLNTEAFF. The CDR3 DNA reads TGTGCCAGCAGCTCGACAGGGTTGAACACTGAAGCTTTCTTT.

The V call is TRBV25-1, the J call TRBJ1-5; D might be TRBD1 (6 bases). Trimming shortened V by 0 bases and J by 6 bases, and 9 bases separated the two germline ends. Germline V gives CDR1 MGHDK, CDR2 SYGVNS. This CDR3 is built from 14 residues. Here the CDR3 reads CASSEYGGAQPQHF. The CDR3 coding sequence is TGTGCCAGCAGTGAATATGGGGGGGCTCAGCCCCAGCATTTT.

This rearrangement joins TRBV5-4 to TRBJ2-5; D gene uncertain. Germline values: CDR1 SGHNT, CDR2 YYREEE (reference sequence). Trimming shortened V by 4 bases and J by 4 bases, and 14 bases separated the two germline ends. The CDR3 contains 14 residues. CDR3: CASSLQRPRETQYF. As DNA, the CDR3 is TGTGCCAGCAGCCTCCAGAGGCCTAGAGAGACCCAGTACTTC.

V is TRBV28 and J is TRBJ2-1; 10 nucleotides agree with TRBD1. The CDR3 is 15 amino acids. From germline, CDR1 is MDHEN and CDR2 SYDVKM. Trimming took 6 bases from V and 6 from J; bases not matched to a gene: 8. The CDR3 sequence: CASRTGTGESNEQFF. The CDR3 DNA sequence: TGTGCCAGCAGGACCGGGACAGGGGAGAGCAATGAGCAGTTCTTC.

The chain joins TRBV19 to TRBJ2-7, with TRBD2 matching 7 bases. CDR3 length: 14 amino acids. V was clipped by 3 bases and J by 1 base; unmatched bases: 3. CDR1 is LNHDA and CDR2 is SQIVND in the germline V gene (reference sequence). CDR3 sequence reads: CASSMWEGSYEQYF. In DNA, the CDR3 is TGTGCCAGTAGTATGTGGGAGGGATCCTACGAGCAGTACTTC.

The V call is TRBV29-1, the J call TRBJ2-3; D is possibly TRBD2 (7 bases). Germline CDR1 reads SQVTM; CDR2 reads ANQGSEA. V dropped 7 bases and J dropped 0 bases, with 17 bases sitting between them. CDR3 length: 15 amino acids. The CDR3 loop reads CSARLAGASTDTQYF. In nucleotides, the CDR3 is TGCAGCGCGAGACTGGCGGGGGCTAGCACAGATACGCAGTATTTT.

This clone was counted only a few times. The genes are TRBV29-1 and TRBJ2-1, with D possibly TRBD2 on 6 matching bases. Germline V lookup: CDR1 SQVTM, CDR2 ANQGSEA. V was cut by 7 bases and J by 2 bases, with 12 bases left in between. The CDR3 is 13 residues long. The CDR3 sequence is CSGGREPYNEQFF. CDR3 bases: TGCAGCGGAGGGCGGGAACCCTACAATGAGCAGTTCTTC.

The chain joins TRBV5-1 to TRBJ1-4; D might be TRBD1 (6 bases). Per the germline V gene, CDR1 is SGHRS and CDR2 is YFSETQ. The CDR3 has 16 amino acids. The V end was cut by 4 bases, the J end by 0 bases, with 13 bases between. The CDR3 reads CASSTGTLATNEKLFF. DNA of the CDR3: TGCGCCAGCAGCACCGGGACACTTGCAACTAATGAAAAACTGTTTTTT.

The chain combines TRBV2 with TRBJ2-5, with TRBD1 matching over 7 bases. CDR1 SNHLY and CDR2 FYNNEI come from the germline V gene. The trim removed 6 bases at V and 2 bases at J, leaving 9 bases unmatched. This CDR3 is built from 15 residues. The CDR3 DNA is TGTGCCAGCAGCGAGACAGGGTCCCCACAAGAGACCCAGTACTTC. Amino acid sequence: CASSETGSPQETQYF.

The chain links TRBV2 to TRBJ1-3; 7 nucleotides match TRBD1. Germline trimming cut 6 bases from V and 0 bases from J; bases unmatched to any gene: 5. The CDR3 totals 15 residues. CDR1 and CDR2 from the germline V gene are SNHLY and FYNNEI. The CDR3: CASRGQLISGNTIYF. The CDR3 nucleotides read TGTGCCAGCAGGGGACAGCTAATCTCTGGAAACACCATATATTTT.

The genes are TRBV6-2 or TRBV6-3 and TRBJ2-5, with unresolved D. This CDR3 comprises 14 residues. Germline CDR1 MNHEY, CDR2 SVGEGT. Trimming pared 6 bases from V and 0 bases from J, leaving 11 bases between. CDR3 protein: CASRYPLNQETQYF. CDR3 bases: TGTGCCAGCAGGTACCCACTGAACCAAGAGACCCAGTACTTC.

The gene calls are TRBV7-8 and TRBJ2-5; no definite D call. Germline assignment: CDR1 SGHVS and CDR2 FQNEAQ. The V end lost 4 bases, the J end lost 3 bases, and 9 bases lay between the germline ends. The CDR3 extends over 13 amino acids. CDR3 in amino acids: CASSSRREETQYF. The CDR3 DNA is TGTGCCAGCAGCTCCCGTCGGGAAGAGACCCAGTACTTC.

This chain links TRBV21-1 with TRBJ1-1; TRBD1, the table's D call, lacks a check against the DNA. TRBV21-1 is deemed a pseudogene. The CDR3 loop spans 14 amino acids. CDR3: CASSRNRGRTEAFF. In DNA form, the CDR3 reads TGTGCCAGCAGCAGGAACAGGGGTAGGACTGAAGCTTTCTTT.

The rearrangement joins TRBV12-3 or TRBV12-4 to TRBJ2-1, with D possibly TRBD2 on 5 matching bases. Trimming pared 4 bases from V and 10 bases from J, leaving 8 bases between. The CDR3 spans 11 residues. CDR3 bases: TGTGCCAGCAGTTACCAGCGGGAGCAGTTCTTC. It codes for CASSYQREQFF.

The V call is TRBV7-9, the J call TRBJ1-2, with 7 positions matching TRBD1. V was pared by 4 bases and J by 6 bases, with 8 bases of the junction left unmatched. Germline V gene data show CDR1 as SEHNR and CDR2 as FQNEAQ (reference sequence). The CDR3 extends over 14 amino acids. CDR3 residues: CASSSQGEYNGYTF. The CDR3 nucleotides read TGTGCCAGCAGCTCCCAGGGGGAGTATAATGGCTACACCTTC.